This TCR beta chain was sequenced in a study of T-cell memory formation after mild COVID-19. Findings of the study overall: Clones that contracted clustered mainly in CM and EM if CD4+ and in EMRA if CD8+.

TCRdb processed the 5' RACE reads anew with MiXCR; each CDR3 protein has one entry. The sample lists about 180,000 distinct CDR3 sequences, roughly 20% occurring once. About this clonotype: Antigen specificity is unknown.

This CDR3 has 12 amino acids. Germline lookup yields CDR1 LNHNV and CDR2 YYDKDF (reference sequence). After removal of 8 bases from V and 6 bases from J, the junction contained 2 bases not matched to a gene. This rearrangement joins TRBV15 to TRBJ2-3; 10 nucleotides agree with TRBD1. Input material: PBMCs or a T cell subset sorted from them (not recorded which). The source is a man aged 18 to 35 who had mild COVID-19 (a few samples of this study predate the infection). Cell type and time point are not known. The CDR3 sequence is CATRDRGDTQYF. The CDR3 coding sequence is TGTGCCACCCGGGACAGGGGTGATACGCAGTATTTT. Complete variable domain (other parts from reference TRBV15 and TRBJ2-3): DAMVIQNPRYQVTQFGKPVTLSCSQTLNHNVMYWYQQKSSQAPKLLFHYYDKDFNNEADTPDNFQSRRPNTSFCFLDIRSPGLGDTAMYLCATRDRGDTQYFGPGTRLTVL.